The source of this T cell receptor (beta chain) is a study of cytomegalovirus exposure and HLA in healthy donors. Study at large: Earlier, almost 120 million unique TCR beta sequences were recovered from about 200 million T cells by an analysis. Study-wide results and caveats: TCR beta V segments were, for the most part, productive about 87% or about 30% of the time in an earlier analysis. In a later analysis, a missense DCLRE1C variant was linked to TCR beta V- and J-gene trimming.

It was with 60 Vbeta and 13 Jbeta primers that the PCR ran. Sequencing was performed with immunoSEQ multiplex PCR; in TCRdb, only in-frame clones are kept and a portion is missing. The sample yields 150,000 or so clones, around 80% seen once. Remarks on this clone: Its antigen remains unknown.

The CDR3 runs to 16 residues. Germline V gene sequence: CDR1 LGHNA, CDR2 YSLEER. The J segment lost 0 bases and the V segment lost 1 base, leaving 3 bases of the junction unmatched. The J gene is TRBJ1-2, the V gene TRBV4-3, with 9 nucleotides matching TRBD1. The receptor was isolated from a woman aged 45-65 years in good health and CMV-seropositive. The sample was PBMCs. The CDR3 region is CASSQGDRVANYGYTF. For the CDR3, the DNA is TGCGCCAGCAGCCAAGGGGACAGGGTGGCTAACTATGGCTACACCTTC.